This T cell receptor (beta chain) comes out of a study of blood T cell repertoires in COVID-19. As for the study in general: There were acute and convalescent COVID-19 samples, and they came from the United States, Italy and Spain. T cells, B-cell-depleted T cells, or PBMCs supplied cDNA or gDNA.

Under the authors' procedure: How many nucleated cells were present was estimated from reference gene primer amplification. Sequencing used immunoSEQ multiplex PCR; TCRdb keeps in-frame clones, though not all of them. For V, J and clone size, that table is used; D and trimming come from the DNA. This table has some 66,000 clones, about 90% appearing once. The CDR3 totals 13 residues. The V gene lost 3 bases and the J gene lost 2 bases, with 7 bases spanning the gap. Germline assignment: CDR1 SEHNR and CDR2 FQNEAQ (reference sequence). This clone was picked up a small number of times. Material: peripheral blood. This chain connects TRBV7-9 to TRBJ1-2; D is unclear. The TCR originated in a human donor in a cohort sampled during active COVID-19. For the CDR3, the DNA is TGTGCCAGCAGCTTCGCGGAGAACTATGGCTACACCTTC. This codes for CASSFAENYGYTF. Drawing the rest from reference TRBV7-9 and TRBJ1-2, the complete variable domain is DTGVSQNPRHKITKRGQNVTFRCDPISEHNRLYWYRQTLGQGPEFLTYFQNEAQLEKSRLLSDRFSAERPKGSFSTLEIQRTEQGDSAMYLCASSFAENYGYTFGSGTRLTVV.